The 28 T cell receptor beta chains listed next were all sequenced from one sample in a study of patients and donors after allogeneic stem cell transplantation. TCRdb ran MiXCR on the RT-PCR reads and lists one entry per CDR3 protein. The table records approximately 200,000 distinct CDR3 sequences, around two fifths of them present only once. What was sequenced was blood, either unsorted or a sorted T cell fraction (not recorded which). These receptors came from a human donor who was either an allogeneic HSCT recipient or a stem cell or donor lymphocyte infusion donor (not recorded which). It is not recorded whose cells these are; they may come from a transplant donor.

The chain is built from TRBV29-1 and TRBJ1-2, with TRBD1 matching 10 bases. V lost 6 bases to trimming and J lost 4 bases; unmatched junction nucleotides: 5. This CDR3 contains 13 residues. Germline V CDR1 and CDR2: SQVTM, ANQGSEA. The CDR3 sequence is CSVDRGLGYGYTF. For the CDR3, the DNA is TGCAGCGTCGACAGGGGGCTCGGCTATGGCTACACCTTC.

This clonotype has more than one count but fewer than ten. A junction end diverges from the germline sequence, so it may reflect a read error. V usage is TRBV2 and J usage is TRBJ1-5; TRBD1 agrees at 9 bases. Looked up from germline, CDR1 is SNHLY and CDR2 is FYNNEI. This CDR3 comprises 15 residues. For the CDR3, the DNA is TGTGCCACCAGTCCCGGGACAGGGATCAATCAGCCCCAGCATTTT. It translates to CATSPGTGINQPQHF.

There are a few counts of this clonotype. The rearrangement links TRBV6-5 to TRBJ1-2, with D perhaps matching TRBD1 (5 bases). From germline, CDR1 is MNHEY and CDR2 SVGAGI. The V end lost 6 bases, the J end lost 4 bases, and 12 bases lay between the germline ends. The CDR3 sequence is 13 residues long. The CDR3 DNA sequence: TGTGCCAGCAGCCACAATGGGGCCTATGGCTACACCTTC. Residues: CASSHNGAYGYTF.

The chain links TRBV7-3 to TRBJ1-6; possibly TRBD1 for D (5 bases). This CDR3 comprises 16 residues. With 5 bases removed from V and 0 bases from J, the gap between germline ends came to 11 bases. Per germline, CDR1 SGHTA and CDR2 FQGTGA. The CDR3 sequence: CASSGTWSSYNSPLHF. In nucleotides, the CDR3 is TGTGCCAGCAGCGGGACCTGGAGCTCCTATAATTCACCCCTCCACTTT. Full variable domain (remainder filled in from reference TRBV7-3 and TRBJ1-6): GAGVSQTPSNKVTEKGKYVELRCDPISGHTALYWYRQSLGQGPEFLIYFQGTGAADDSGLPNDRFFAVRPEGSVSTLKIQRTERGDSAVYLCASSGTWSSYNSPLHFGNGTRLTVT.

The CDR3 DNA sequence: TGTGCCAGCAGCCCCACTTCCGGTGGCGGGAGAAACACAGATACGCAGTATTTT. Amino acids: CASSPTSGGGRNTDTQYF. The chain carries TRBV9 and TRBJ2-3, with 7 positions matching TRBD2. V shed 4 bases, J shed 2 bases, and the junction held 16 bases outside the gene matches. The CDR3 totals 18 residues. Germline assignment: CDR1 SGDLS and CDR2 YYNGEE.

This clonotype was observed a few times. The J gene is TRBJ2-5, the V gene TRBV18; D uncertain. CDR3 length: 12 amino acids. Germline-derived CDR1 and CDR2 are KGHSH and LQKENI. V shed 6 bases and J shed 3 bases, with 8 bases lying between them. Here the CDR3 reads CASSLREETQYF. For the CDR3, the DNA is TGTGCCAGCTCGCTAAGAGAAGAGACCCAGTACTTC.

The rearrangement links TRBV3-1 to TRBJ2-1; the D is unclear. Per the germline V gene, CDR1 is LGHDT and CDR2 is YNNKEL (reference sequence). V was trimmed by 0 bases and J by 4 bases, leaving 4 bases between them. The CDR3 spans 13 residues. CDR3 loop: CASSQELYNEQFF. The CDR3 region has the DNA TGTGCCAGCAGCCAAGAACTTTACAATGAGCAGTTCTTC.

J is TRBJ1-5 and V is TRBV19; D possibly corresponds to TRBD1 (6 bases). The CDR3 is made up of 15 amino acids. V dropped 3 bases and J dropped 6 bases, with 15 bases sitting between them. Germline values: CDR1 LNHDA, CDR2 SQIVND (reference sequence). This CDR3 reads CASSMAGAVRQPQHF. The CDR3 region has the DNA TGTGCCAGTAGTATGGCGGGGGCGGTGCGTCAGCCCCAGCATTTT.

Only a few counts were recorded for this clonotype. CDR3 nucleotide sequence: TGTGCCAGCAGCGTGGACAGAAATCATGGCTACACCTTC. Residues: CASSVDRNHGYTF. The chain uses TRBV5-4 and TRBJ1-2; weak D call: TRBD1 (6 bases). The CDR3 sequence is 13 residues long. Trimming removed 4 bases at V and 6 bases at J, with 13 bases between. The germline V gene encodes CDR1 SGHNT and CDR2 YYREEE (reference sequence).

The chain recombines TRBV12-3 or TRBV12-4 with TRBJ1-2, with TRBD1 identical over 9 bases. CDR3 size: 15 residues. Unmatched junction bases numbered 14, after V lost 7 bases and J lost 8 bases. DNA for the CDR3: TGTGCCAGCACTAGTCTAGGGGGACAGGGAACCGGCTACACCTTC. It encodes CASTSLGGQGTGYTF.

V usage is TRBV4-3 and J usage is TRBJ1-1, with TRBD1 matching 8 bases. Germline V lookup: CDR1 LGHNA, CDR2 YSLEER. The CDR3 consists of 15 residues. After removal of 6 bases from V and 1 base from J, the junction contained 7 bases not matched to a gene. The CDR3 loop reads CASSPDRVGNTEAFF. The CDR3, as DNA: TGCGCCAGCAGTCCGGACAGGGTCGGGAACACTGAAGCTTTCTTT.

A few counts support this clonotype. The chain recombines TRBV28 with TRBJ1-2; tentative D call: TRBD1 (5 bases). This CDR3 is built from 13 residues. Germline-derived CDR1 and CDR2 are MDHEN and SYDVKM. V lost 7 bases and J 3 bases, leaving 12 bases between the germline ends. The DNA of the CDR3 is TGTGCCAGCACCCCGGGACTAGACTATGGCTACACCTTC. It is translated as CASTPGLDYGYTF.

This clonotype came up a few times. The chain employs TRBV9 and TRBJ1-4; TRBD1 matches at 7 bases. Germline CDR1 SGDLS, CDR2 YYNGEE. There are 15 residues in the CDR3. With V trimmed by 3 bases and J by 6 bases, 8 bases remained unmatched. The CDR3 DNA reads as TGTGCCAGCAGCGAGGGGGGGACAGCTTATGAAAAACTGTTTTTT. As protein: CASSEGGTAYEKLFF.

The V call is TRBV24-1, the J call TRBJ2-1; D ambiguous. Trimming stripped 4 bases from V and 7 bases from J, with 10 bases between. The CDR3 is made up of 13 amino acids. CDR1 KGHDR and CDR2 SFDVKD come from the germline V gene. The CDR3 is CATSDFGSNEQFF. CDR3 nucleotide sequence: TGTGCCACCAGTGACTTTGGTTCGAATGAGCAGTTCTTC.

This clonotype was seen a few times. The rearrangement joins TRBV6-5 to TRBJ1-6; the match to TRBD1 covers 7 bases. Looked up from germline, CDR1 is MNHEY and CDR2 is SVGAGI. Unmatched junction bases numbered 5, after V lost 5 bases and J lost 7 bases. The CDR3 has 14 residues. The CDR3 sequence: CASSEGARNSPLHF. The CDR3 bases are TGTGCCAGCAGTGAGGGGGCGCGGAATTCACCCCTCCACTTT.

The rearrangement uses TRBV28 and TRBJ2-7; 7 positions agree with TRBD1. Germline CDR1 is MDHEN and CDR2 is SYDVKM. The CDR3 sequence is 15 residues long. Trimming at V came to 2 bases and at J to 2 bases, leaving 6 bases not matched to a gene. The CDR3 sequence is CASSLLRDSPYEQYF. CDR3 DNA: TGTGCCAGCAGTTTACTTCGGGACAGCCCCTACGAGCAGTACTTC.

This clonotype came up a few times. The J gene is TRBJ1-4, the V gene TRBV3-1, with a tentative D call TRBD1 (5 bases). The germline gives CDR1 LGHDT, CDR2 YNNKEL (reference sequence). V lost 4 bases and J 0 bases, leaving 15 bases between the germline ends. CDR3 size: 17 residues. The DNA of the CDR3 is TGTGCCAGCAGCCCTCCGGGGGGACTTTCAACTAATGAAAAACTGTTTTTT. It specifies CASSPPGGLSTNEKLFF. The entire variable domain, with the rest obtained from reference TRBV3-1 and TRBJ1-4, is as follows: DTAVSQTPKYLVTQMGNDKSIKCEQNLGHDTMYWYKQDSKKFLKIMFSYNNKELIINETVPNRFSPKSPDKAHLNLHINSLELGDSAVYFCASSPPGGLSTNEKLFFGSGTQLSVL.

This clonotype was picked up a small number of times. The chain combines TRBV19 with TRBJ1-1; possible D gene TRBD1, 6 bases. Germline loops: CDR1 LNHDA, CDR2 SQIVND (reference sequence). V was shortened by 5 bases and J by 1 base, with 11 bases between the two germline ends. There are 14 residues in the CDR3. CDR3 sequence reads: CASSEGGSNTEAFF. CDR3 DNA sequence: TGTGCCAGTAGTGAAGGGGGGTCGAACACTGAAGCTTTCTTT.

The V and J genes are TRBV27 and TRBJ2-1; no clear D. Germline V gives CDR1 MNHEY, CDR2 SMNVEV (reference sequence). V was clipped by 0 bases and J by 0 bases, with 9 bases between them. The CDR3 is 16 residues long. DNA for the CDR3: TGTGCCAGCAGTTTATCCCCTCCGAGCTCCTACAATGAGCAGTTCTTC. Protein: CASSLSPPSSYNEQFF.

This chain connects TRBV6-5 to TRBJ1-6; 9 bases fit TRBD1. J lost 14 bases, V lost 5 bases, and 13 bases had no gene match. The germline V gene encodes CDR1 MNHEY and CDR2 SVGAGI. The CDR3 extends over 15 amino acids. The CDR3 DNA follows: TGTGCCAGCAGTCTAACCGGGACAGGGAGAAGATCCCTCCACTTT. Translating it yields CASSLTGTGRRSLHF.

This chain uses TRBV28 with TRBJ2-3; no clear D gene. CDR3 length: 13 residues. Trimming pared 3 bases from V and 4 bases from J, leaving 8 bases between. Germline CDR1 reads MDHEN; CDR2 reads SYDVKM. The DNA of the CDR3 is TGTGCCAGCAGTTTTCCCCATGCAGATACGCAGTATTTT. The encoded protein is CASSFPHADTQYF. Variable domain in full (rest from reference TRBV28 and TRBJ2-3): DVKVTQSSRYLVKRTGEKVFLECVQDMDHENMFWYRQDPGLGLRLIYFSYDVKMKEKGDIPEGYSVSREKKERFSLILESASTNQTSMYLCASSFPHADTQYFGPGTRLTVL.

There are a few counts of this clonotype. The chain links TRBV12-3 or TRBV12-4 to TRBJ1-3; TRBD1 aligns across 8 bases. Losses at the gene ends were 3 bases for V and 0 bases for J; bases not matched to a gene: 4. This CDR3 comprises 16 residues. CDR3 sequence reads: CASSLTGAPSGNTIYF. CDR3 nucleotide sequence: TGTGCCAGCAGTTTGACAGGGGCCCCCTCTGGAAACACCATATATTTT.

The gene calls are TRBV11-2 and TRBJ1-1, with D possibly TRBD1 on 5 matching bases. The CDR3 totals 16 residues. V was pared by 5 bases and J by 1 base, with 17 bases between. The germline gives CDR1 SGHAT, CDR2 FQNNGV. The CDR3 sequence: CASSPLGQGSNTEAFF. CDR3 nucleotides: TGTGCCAGCAGCCCACTGGGGCAGGGCTCGAACACTGAAGCTTTCTTT.

This sequence joins TRBV11-2 and TRBJ1-3; D is uncertain. With 1 base removed from V and 7 bases from J, the gap between germline ends came to 5 bases. Germline V gene data show CDR1 as SGHAT and CDR2 as FQNNGV. This CDR3 comprises 12 residues. Written as DNA, the CDR3 is TGTGCCAGCAGCTTAGCCGACAACACCATATATTTT. Translated, it gives CASSLADNTIYF.

This rearrangement joins TRBV4-2 to TRBJ2-7; weak D call: TRBD2 (5 bases). V lost 3 bases to trimming and J lost 3 bases, with 21 bases between them. The CDR3 covers 17 residues. Germline CDR1 is LGHNA and CDR2 is YNFKEQ. CDR3 loop: CASSHPPGYALRYEQYF. The DNA for the CDR3 is TGTGCCAGCAGCCACCCACCGGGATACGCCCTTCGCTACGAGCAGTACTTC.

The chain uses TRBV6-5 and TRBJ2-2; 8 positions match TRBD2. CDR1 MNHEY and CDR2 SVGAGI come from the germline V gene. The ends lost 2 bases at V and 1 base at J; junction bases unmatched: 6. This CDR3 contains 17 residues. CDR3 DNA sequence: TGTGCCAGCAGTTACAGTTATGCGGGAGGGAACACCGGGGAGCTGTTTTTT. Encoded protein: CASSYSYAGGNTGELFF.

This clonotype was counted a few times. The V call is TRBV7-3, the J call TRBJ2-1; the match to TRBD2 covers 9 bases. The CDR3 length is 21 residues. Germline V gives CDR1 SGHTA, CDR2 FQGTGA. J gave up 2 bases and V 0 bases, and 17 bases lay outside the gene matches. The CDR3 region has the DNA TGTGCCAGCAGCTTAACGGGACTAGCCCTGCATGTGGGAGTGACCTACAATGAGCAGTTCTTC. It specifies CASSLTGLALHVGVTYNEQFF.

This clonotype was detected a few times. The chain combines TRBV12-3 or TRBV12-4 with TRBJ1-3; the D is unclear. This CDR3 region has 17 residues. V was shortened by 9 bases and J by 0 bases, with 21 bases between the two germline ends. CDR3 in amino acids: CARIEAFSVLSGNTIYF. The CDR3 DNA is TGTGCCAGGATAGAGGCTTTCTCCGTCCTCTCTGGAAACACCATATATTTT.